This T cell receptor (beta chain) is from a study of regulatory T cells in long-lasting Graves disease. Overall study findings and caveats: Samples came from peripheral blood alone, without thyroid tissue.

Looked up from germline, CDR1 is MDHEN and CDR2 is SYDVKM. This CDR3 has 15 residues. Between the trimmed V and J ends, which lost 3 bases and 1 base, there was a span of 12 bases. Relying on iRepertoire HTBI primers and Arm-PCR of CDR3 regions, the team built TCR beta libraries. Via MiXCR, TCRdb re-called the multiplex PCR reads, giving one row per CDR3 protein. Of 350,000 to 450,000 distinct CDR3 sequences listed, 20% to 25% were seen once; the top ten hold about 29%. The time point: persistent/refractory GD, antithyroid drugs over 5 years with positive TRAb. PBMC-derived RNA was used for the TCR library. This clonotype was detected ten times or more. The antigen is not known.

The chain combines TRBV28 with TRBJ1-1; D uncertain. Material: peripheral blood mononuclear cells (PBMCs), obtained when the disease was refractory, from a patient treated with antithyroid drugs. This receptor was obtained from a woman in her forties with Graves disease. This chain's CDR3 is CASSFFRLRNTEAFF. CDR3 nucleotide sequence: TGTGCCAGCAGTTTTTTTCGGCTAAGGAACACTGAAGCTTTCTTT.